The 17 T cell receptor beta chains listed next were all sequenced from one sample in a study of HIV-infected patients and healthy controls. All unsorted peripheral T cells were captured because whole blood was used without fractionation. Reverse transcription used around 500 ng RNA and constant-region primers for alpha and beta. Alpha and beta chain libraries were made separately by chain-specific third strand synthesis with multiplexing indices. TCRdb recomputed calls from the 5' RACE reads with MiXCR, one row per CDR3 protein. The sample records 15,000 to 20,000 distinct CDR3 sequences, 9.5% to 15% being singletons. The sample consisted of blood. The origin of the receptors is an adult in good health.

This clonotype was counted many times. The genes are TRBV2 and TRBJ2-3; a possible D gene is TRBD1 (6 bases). The ends were cut back, 8 bases at V and 5 bases at J, with 8 bases in the middle. The CDR3 contains 11 residues. Germline assignment: CDR1 SNHLY and CDR2 FYNNEI. The CDR3 loop reads CASGGRDTQYF. CDR3 coding DNA: TGTGCCAGCGGGGGCCGAGATACGCAGTATTTT.

This clonotype was seen ten or more times. The CDR3 protein is CASSQDNRYRSPLHF. In DNA form, the CDR3 reads TGCGCCAGCAGCCAAGATAACAGGTATCGATCACCCCTCCACTTT. The V and J genes are TRBV4-3 and TRBJ1-6; weak D call: TRBD1 (5 bases). Looked up from germline, CDR1 is LGHNA and CDR2 is YSLEER. This CDR3 is 15 amino acids long. V was trimmed by 0 bases and J by 10 bases, leaving 13 bases between them.

This clonotype was seen repeatedly, ten times or more. This chain joins TRBV6-6 and TRBJ2-3; the D call may be TRBD1 or TRBD2 (6 bases each). CDR3 length: 12 residues. CDR1 MNHNY and CDR2 SVGAGI come from the germline V gene (reference sequence). V shed 8 bases and J shed 6 bases, with 12 bases lying between them. CDR3 region: CASSNGGDTQYF. CDR3 DNA sequence: TGTGCCAGCTCGAACGGGGGCGATACGCAGTATTTT.

This clonotype is classed as medium-sized. The rearrangement links TRBV20-1 to TRBJ2-3; TRBD2 matches at 10 bases. Germline assignment: CDR1 DFQATT and CDR2 SNEGSKA (reference sequence). CDR3 length: 14 residues. J was trimmed by 2 bases and V by 2 bases; bases with no gene match: 1. The CDR3 DNA sequence: TGCAGTGCTAGAACTAGCGGGGACACAGATACGCAGTATTTT. Translation gives CSARTSGDTDTQYF.

This clonotype was seen repeatedly, ten times or more. The CDR3 sequence: CASSRGLLNTEAFF. The CDR3 DNA reads as TGCGCCAGCAGCCGAGGACTTCTGAACACTGAAGCTTTCTTT. The genes are TRBV4-1 and TRBJ1-1; D not certain. The ends were cut back, 4 bases at V and 0 bases at J, with 9 bases in the middle. Germline assignment: CDR1 MGHRA and CDR2 YSYEKL. The CDR3 loop spans 14 amino acids.

The V gene is TRBV5-6, the J gene TRBJ2-7; D is ambiguous. The ends were cut back, 0 bases at V and 3 bases at J, with 4 bases in the middle. This CDR3 spans 12 amino acids. The V gene's germline CDR1 is SGHDT and CDR2 YYEEEE. The CDR3: CASSLGVYEQYF. The DNA for the CDR3 is TGTGCCAGCAGCTTGGGGGTCTACGAGCAGTACTTC.

This clonotype has at least ten counts. The chain has TRBV7-2 and TRBJ2-3; 8 bases align to TRBD2. The germline gives CDR1 SGHTA, CDR2 FQGNSA. Losses at the gene ends were 1 base for V and 4 bases for J; bases not matched to a gene: 7. The CDR3 consists of 16 residues. The CDR3 bases are TGTGCCAGCAGCTTAGGGGTATGGCGGGAGGCAGATACGCAGTATTTT. Its protein is CASSLGVWREADTQYF.

The genes are TRBV30 and TRBJ2-7, with TRBD1 matching 10 bases. J lost 4 bases, V lost 3 bases, and 6 bases had no gene match. This CDR3 is built from 14 residues. Germline V gives CDR1 GTSNPN, CDR2 SVGIG (reference sequence). The CDR3 DNA follows: TGTGCCTGGAGAAAGGGACAGGGGAGGTACGAGCAGTACTTC. This encodes CAWRKGQGRYEQYF.

This clonotype was seen at least ten times. The V gene is TRBV10-3, the J gene TRBJ2-7; D remains unclear. Germline V CDR1 and CDR2: ENHRY, SYGVKD. V was pared by 4 bases and J by 0 bases, with 7 bases between. This CDR3 comprises 13 residues. This CDR3 is CAISGVSSYEQYF. CDR3 nucleotides: TGTGCCATCAGTGGTGTAAGCTCCTACGAGCAGTACTTC.

This clonotype was counted ten times or more. V and J are TRBV11-2 and TRBJ1-1; D call uncertain. Trimming stripped 1 base from V and 0 bases from J, with 9 bases between. Per the germline V gene, CDR1 is SGHAT and CDR2 is FQNNGV. The CDR3 covers 15 residues. The CDR3 DNA follows: TGTGCCAGCAGCTTAGTATCGACTATGAACACTGAAGCTTTCTTT. The encoded protein is CASSLVSTMNTEAFF. The full variable domain, completed using reference TRBV11-2 and TRBJ1-1, is EAGVAQSPRYKIIEKRQSVAFWCNPISGHATLYWYQQILGQGPKLLIQFQNNGVVDDSQLPKDRFSAERLKGVDSTLKIQPAKLEDSAVYLCASSLVSTMNTEAFFGQGTRLTVV.

The table lists this clonotype with many counts. The chain carries TRBV27 and TRBJ1-1, with D possibly being TRBD1 (6 bases). CDR1 and CDR2 (germline): MNHEY, SMNVEV (reference sequence). Trimming took 1 base from V and 6 from J, leaving 12 bases between them. The CDR3 runs 14 residues. As DNA, the CDR3 is TGTGCCAGCAGTTTATGGTCGGGGGGCGCTGAAGCTTTCTTT. Protein: CASSLWSGGAEAFF.

This clonotype has a handful of counts. The V gene is TRBV6-1, the J gene TRBJ2-3; D is unresolved. Trimming removed 7 bases at V and 2 bases at J, with 10 bases between. Per the germline V gene, CDR1 is MNHNS and CDR2 is SASEGT. This CDR3 is built from 13 residues. The chain's CDR3 is CASNQVDTDTQYF. CDR3 in DNA: TGTGCCAGCAATCAGGTTGACACAGATACGCAGTATTTT.

This clonotype was seen ten or more times. The J gene is TRBJ1-4, the V gene TRBV4-3; D not resolved. Trimming took 0 bases from V and 4 from J, leaving 9 bases between them. CDR3 length: 15 amino acids. Germline V gene data show CDR1 as LGHNA and CDR2 as YSLEER. The CDR3: CASSQEVRYNEKLFF. The CDR3 DNA reads TGCGCCAGCAGCCAAGAGGTTCGGTATAATGAAAAACTGTTTTTT.

This clonotype is classed as medium-sized. V usage is TRBV6-5 and J usage is TRBJ2-3; 8 bases align to TRBD2. The V gene end was trimmed by 0 bases and the J gene end by 1 base; junction bases not matched to a gene: 9. Germline CDR1 and CDR2: MNHEY and SVGAGI. The CDR3 is 18 residues long. CDR3 amino acids: CASSYSRRGERGTDTQYF. CDR3 coding DNA: TGTGCCAGCAGTTACTCAAGGCGGGGGGAAAGGGGCACAGATACGCAGTATTTT.

J is TRBJ2-5 and V is TRBV18; D uncertain. Germline loops: CDR1 KGHSH, CDR2 LQKENI. The CDR3 covers 13 residues. V lost 2 bases, J lost 1 base, and 5 bases lay in between. The CDR3 bases are TGTGCCAGCTCACCAAACATCCAAGAGACCCAGTACTTC. Encoded protein: CASSPNIQETQYF.

This clonotype was counted ten times or more. The chain is built from TRBV3-1 and TRBJ2-2; 7 bases map to TRBD2. Germline values: CDR1 LGHDT, CDR2 YNNKEL (reference sequence). With V trimmed by 2 bases and J by 4 bases, 7 bases remained unmatched. CDR3 length equals 16 residues. Here the CDR3 reads CASSQRAGPSTGELFF. In DNA form, the CDR3 reads TGTGCCAGCAGCCAAAGAGCGGGGCCCAGCACCGGGGAGCTGTTTTTT.

The chain recombines TRBV3-1 with TRBJ2-2, with a possible D match to TRBD2 (6 bases). Germline V gene lookup returns CDR1 LGHDT and CDR2 YNNKEL (reference sequence). Trimming removed 7 bases from V and 8 bases from J, with 20 bases in between. This CDR3 is 15 amino acids long. In DNA, the CDR3 is TGTGCCAGCACCCATAGGGCGGGGTCGCCAGGGGAGCTGTTTTTT. This encodes CASTHRAGSPGELFF.